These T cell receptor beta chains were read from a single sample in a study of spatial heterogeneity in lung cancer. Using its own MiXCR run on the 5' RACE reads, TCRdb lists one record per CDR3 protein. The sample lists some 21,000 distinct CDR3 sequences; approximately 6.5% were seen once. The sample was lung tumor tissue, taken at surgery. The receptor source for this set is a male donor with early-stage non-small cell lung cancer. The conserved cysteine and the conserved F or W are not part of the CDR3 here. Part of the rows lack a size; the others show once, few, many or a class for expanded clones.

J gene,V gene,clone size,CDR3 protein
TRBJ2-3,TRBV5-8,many,ASSFGGRGTDTQY
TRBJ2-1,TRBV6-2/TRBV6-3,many,ASNPGTGRWGEQF
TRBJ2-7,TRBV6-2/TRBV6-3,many,ASTRALPYEQY
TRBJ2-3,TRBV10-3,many,AIGLAGSADTQY
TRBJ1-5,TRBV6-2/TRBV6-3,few,ASSRPTGNGNQPQH
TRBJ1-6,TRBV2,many,ASSVQGGSPLH
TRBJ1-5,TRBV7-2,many,ASSNGQTYSNQPQH
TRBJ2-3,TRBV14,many,ASSQSRLGGTDTQY
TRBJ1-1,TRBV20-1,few,SAKREGTEAF
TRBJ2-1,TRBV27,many,ASSQPGTSGYNEQF
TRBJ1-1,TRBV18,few,ASSPTAGENTEAF
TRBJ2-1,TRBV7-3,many,ASSLGRESLNEQF
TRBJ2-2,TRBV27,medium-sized,ASSFAGELF
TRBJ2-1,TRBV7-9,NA,ASSLVTVLAGENEQF
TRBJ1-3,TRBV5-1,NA,ASSLGTASGNTIY
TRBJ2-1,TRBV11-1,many,ASSPGGAGFYNEQF
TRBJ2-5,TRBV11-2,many,ASSLDMEVDETQY
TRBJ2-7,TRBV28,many,ASMGQGVYEQY
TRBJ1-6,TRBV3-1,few,ASSRPGQGASPLH
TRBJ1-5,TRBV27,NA,ASSLSYSNQPQH
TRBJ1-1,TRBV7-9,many,ASSFSNRGTEAF
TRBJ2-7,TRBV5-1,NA,ASSPALSSYEQY
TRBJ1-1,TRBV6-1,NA,ASNKNTEAF
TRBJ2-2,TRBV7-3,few,ASTPGVTGELF
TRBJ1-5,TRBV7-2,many,ASSLAGIQPQH
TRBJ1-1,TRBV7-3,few,ASSSFTPTQEENTEAF
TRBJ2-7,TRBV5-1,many,ASSSGQGFYEQY
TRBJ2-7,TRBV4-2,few,ASSSQQTEQY
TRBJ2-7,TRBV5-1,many,ASSLGLAETYEQY
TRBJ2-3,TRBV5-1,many,ASSLATLDTDTQY